This T cell receptor (beta chain) was captured in a study of blood T cell repertoires in COVID-19. Across the study: There were acute and convalescent COVID-19 samples, and they came from the United States, Italy and Spain. PBMCs, B-cell-depleted T cells, or T cells were the source of the cDNA or gDNA that made up the material.

This table comes from immunoSEQ multiplex PCR, and its TCRdb copy is limited to in-frame clones, with some not included. The repertoire holds about 480,000 clones, around nine tenths seen once, with roughly 7.4% in the top ten. Germline V CDR1 and CDR2: MNHEY, SVGAGI. This CDR3 has 13 residues. The germline V and J ends were trimmed by 6 bases and 4 bases, with 12 bases remaining between them. The chain combines TRBV6-5 with TRBJ1-2; D remains unclear. Sequencing was performed on peripheral blood. The clonotype was recovered from a woman in her fifties or sixties with COVID-19, enrolled during active disease. As DNA, the CDR3 is TGTGCCAGCAGCATAACGGGGAGCTATGGCTACACCTTC. Translating gives CASSITGSYGYTF.